This paragraph covers one T cell receptor (beta chain) sequence. Source study methods: The authors estimated nucleated cell counts from reference gene primer amplification. The data were produced by immunoSEQ multiplex PCR, yet TCRdb's version contains in-frame clones alone and is incomplete. The V and J calls and clone size were taken over from that table, and D and trimming were inferred from the DNA. The data show 85,000 to 100,000 clones, 80% seen once. Germline V gene sequence: CDR1 SEHNR, CDR2 FQNEAQ (reference sequence). This CDR3 contains 16 residues. Trimming removed 4 bases at V and 6 bases at J, with 22 bases between. The data belong to a study of blood T cell repertoires in COVID-19. About the research overall: Both acute and convalescent COVID-19 samples were obtained from the United States, Italy and Spain. Sources were T cells, B-cell-depleted T cells, or PBMCs; the material itself was cDNA or gDNA.

The clonotype was recovered from a man between 50 and 59 years old who had recovered from COVID-19. The gene calls are TRBV7-9 and TRBJ2-7; possible D gene TRBD2, 6 bases. The sequenced sample consisted of peripheral blood. The CDR3: CASSSFAAGSLLEQYF. The CDR3 region has the DNA TGTGCCAGCAGCTCCTTTGCCGCGGGGAGCCTCCTCGAGCAGTACTTC.